A single sample gave rise to the 14 T cell receptor beta chains below, sequenced in a study of cytomegalovirus exposure and HLA in healthy donors. PCR amplification relied on 60 Vbeta primers (plus 13 Jbeta primers). Generated by immunoSEQ multiplex PCR, the TCRdb table keeps only in-frame clones and is missing some. The table has 150,000 to 200,000 clones, 65% to 75% seen once. Material: PBMCs. Receptors were obtained from a human donor in good health.

The gene calls are TRBV6-1 and TRBJ1-5; D ambiguous. The V end lost 1 base, the J end lost 4 bases, and 14 bases lay between the germline ends. The length of the CDR3 is 16 residues. Germline V CDR1 and CDR2: MNHNS, SASEGT. The CDR3 region is CASSEGSGPGNQPQHF. The CDR3 DNA is TGTGCCAGCAGTGAAGGAAGTGGGCCAGGAAATCAGCCCCAGCATTTT.

The chain couples TRBV19 to TRBJ1-6; 11 nucleotides match TRBD1. With 6 bases clipped from V and 8 bases from J, the junction kept 9 bases outside the gene matches. Germline loops: CDR1 LNHDA, CDR2 SQIVND (reference sequence). There are 16 residues in the CDR3. CDR3 in amino acids: CASRDPRTGGYSPLHF. In DNA form, the CDR3 reads TGTGCCAGTAGGGACCCCCGGACAGGGGGCTATTCACCCCTCCACTTT.

The rearrangement links TRBV30 to TRBJ2-2; 9 positions match TRBD1. The trim removed 5 bases at V and 0 bases at J, leaving 4 bases unmatched. Germline V gene sequence: CDR1 GTSNPN, CDR2 SVGIG (reference sequence). The CDR3 covers 15 residues. This CDR3 is CAWGTGLANTGELFF. In nucleotides, the CDR3 is TGTGCCTGGGGGACAGGGCTCGCGAACACCGGGGAGCTGTTTTTT.

This chain uses TRBV7-8 with TRBJ2-7, with D possibly being TRBD2 (5 bases). Trimming stripped 2 bases from V and 7 bases from J, with 15 bases between. This CDR3 comprises 14 residues. Germline lookup yields CDR1 SGHVS and CDR2 FQNEAQ. Written as DNA, the CDR3 is TGTGCCAGCAGCTTAAGTCCTCAACGGGGAGAGCAGTACTTC. Residues: CASSLSPQRGEQYF.

The chain recombines TRBV20-1 with TRBJ2-2; no reliable D call. Germline V lookup: CDR1 DFQATT, CDR2 SNEGSKA (reference sequence). The CDR3 length is 11 residues. V dropped 3 bases and J dropped 7 bases, with 6 bases sitting between them. The CDR3 DNA reads as TGCAGTGCTAGCAACGGCGGGGAGCTGTTTTTT. Its protein is CSASNGGELFF.

This chain connects TRBV10-3 to TRBJ1-2; tentative D call: TRBD1 (5 bases). The CDR3 extends over 15 amino acids. CDR1 is ENHRY, CDR2 SYGVKD, per germline. The V end was cut by 11 bases, the J end by 2 bases, with 21 bases between. CDR3 in amino acids: CAVSSLRQTNYGYTF. The CDR3 bases are TGTGCCGTGAGCTCTCTTAGACAGACCAACTATGGCTACACCTTC.

The chain combines TRBV19 with TRBJ1-5; 7 bases agree with TRBD1. The CDR3 has 15 amino acids. The V and J ends lost 5 bases and 1 base, in that order; junction bases with no gene match: 5. Per germline, CDR1 LNHDA and CDR2 SQIVND (reference sequence). In DNA form, the CDR3 reads TGTGCCAGTAGTGCCAGGGGGGCGAGCAATCAGCCCCAGCATTTT. This encodes CASSARGASNQPQHF.

The gene calls are TRBV5-1 and TRBJ2-2; 9 bases fit TRBD2. Germline CDR1 SGHRS, CDR2 YFSETQ. With V trimmed by 0 bases and J by 6 bases, 6 bases remained unmatched. This CDR3 is built from 16 residues. This CDR3 is CASSLGAGGSPGELFF. CDR3 bases: TGCGCCAGCAGCTTGGGAGCGGGGGGTTCCCCCGGGGAGCTGTTTTTT.

The chain uses TRBV5-1 and TRBJ2-5; the match to TRBD2 covers 7 bases. This CDR3 is 15 amino acids long. The J segment lost 2 bases and the V segment lost 2 bases, leaving 6 bases of the junction unmatched. Germline V gives CDR1 SGHRS, CDR2 YFSETQ. CDR3 in DNA: TGCGCCAGCAGCTTACTAGCGCGCTCGCAAGAGACCCAGTACTTC. Translating it yields CASSLLARSQETQYF. The full variable domain, with the rest looked up from reference TRBV5-1 and TRBJ2-5, is KAGVTQTPRYLIKTRGQQVTLSCSPISGHRSVSWYQQTPGQGLQFLFEYFSETQRNKGNFPGRFSGRQFSNSRSEMNVSTLELGDSALYLCASSLLARSQETQYFGPGTRLLVL.

The V and J genes are TRBV4-1 and TRBJ2-7; TRBD1 agrees at 11 bases. Unmatched junction bases numbered 9, after V lost 4 bases and J lost 7 bases. Looked up from germline, CDR1 is MGHRA and CDR2 is YSYEKL. The CDR3 spans 15 residues. The CDR3 DNA reads TGCGCCAGCAGCCCCTCTGGACAGGGGGCGCGTGAGCAGTACTTC. As protein: CASSPSGQGAREQYF.

This chain uses TRBV7-2 with TRBJ1-1; D is undetermined. The CDR3 has 13 amino acids. The ends were cut back, 3 bases at V and 2 bases at J, with 7 bases in the middle. Per the germline V gene, CDR1 is SGHTA and CDR2 is FQGNSA. The CDR3, as DNA: TGTGCCAGCAGCTTCCGAGATAACACTGAAGCTTTCTTT. It codes for CASSFRDNTEAFF.

CDR3 sequence: CASNPRSRGHEQYF. CDR3 bases: TGTGCCAGCAACCCCCGAAGCAGGGGCCACGAGCAGTACTTC. This chain joins TRBV2 and TRBJ2-7; D is perhaps TRBD1 (6 bases). The CDR3 consists of 14 residues. V dropped 7 bases and J dropped 5 bases, with 18 bases sitting between them. CDR1 and CDR2 (germline): SNHLY, FYNNEI.

This clone was observed once. Here the CDR3 DNA reads TGTGCCAGCAGCTTAAGTGTCCCAGGATTGAGTGGCTACACCTTC. It specifies CASSLSVPGLSGYTF. J is TRBJ1-2 and V is TRBV5-4; D remains unclear. Per germline, CDR1 SGHNT and CDR2 YYREEE (reference sequence). Trimming took off 2 bases at V and 7 bases at J, with 18 bases between the two ends. This CDR3 is 15 amino acids long.

The chain is built from TRBV2 and TRBJ1-2, with 7 bases matching TRBD1. Germline CDR1 reads SNHLY; CDR2 reads FYNNEI. V lost 6 bases, J lost 4 bases, and 8 bases stayed unmatched. The CDR3 runs to 14 residues. CDR3 sequence (DNA): TGTGCCAGCAGCCGTACGACAGGGAGCTATGGCTACACCTTC. This gives the protein CASSRTTGSYGYTF.